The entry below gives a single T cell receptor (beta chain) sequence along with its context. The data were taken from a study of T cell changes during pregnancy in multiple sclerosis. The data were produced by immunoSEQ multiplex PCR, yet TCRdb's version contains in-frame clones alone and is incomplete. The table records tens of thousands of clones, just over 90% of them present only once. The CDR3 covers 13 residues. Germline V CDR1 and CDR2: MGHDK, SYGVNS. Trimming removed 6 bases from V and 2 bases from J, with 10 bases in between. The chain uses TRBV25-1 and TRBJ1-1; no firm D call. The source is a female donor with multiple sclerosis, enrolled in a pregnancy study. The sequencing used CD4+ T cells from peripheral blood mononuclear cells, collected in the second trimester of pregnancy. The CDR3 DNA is TGTGCCAGCAGGGCCCCTGTTAACACTGAAGCTTTCTTT. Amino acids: CASRAPVNTEAFF.